Below are 10 T cell receptor beta chains sequenced from a single sample in a study of post-analysis software for immune sequencing data. Study outcomes and limitations: Roughly 5 TRBV segments, TRBV5-6, TRBV5-1 and TRBV20-1 among them, were found more frequent in patients than controls.

These receptors are not linked to any known antigen. The TCR beta cDNA libraries carried unique molecular identifiers. In TCRdb, the PCR reads were re-called with MiXCR into one record per CDR3 protein. Among approximately 460,000 distinct CDR3 sequences listed, roughly 45% were seen once. Sequences were obtained from blood. The receptors shown here come from a girl aged 10 to 17 with multiple sclerosis.

This chain connects TRBV27 to TRBJ2-5; the D gene is possibly TRBD2 (5 bases). The CDR3 is 12 residues long. The germline CDR1 and CDR2 sequences are MNHEY and SMNVEV (reference sequence). V gave up 6 bases and J gave up 11 bases, with 16 bases separating them. DNA of the CDR3: TGTGCCAGCAGCCGACCCCCGTGGGAGCAGTACTTC. Encoded protein: CASSRPPWEQYF.

This chain uses TRBV4-2 with TRBJ2-5; 9 bases are a match to TRBD2. The ends lost 1 base at V and 2 bases at J; junction bases unmatched: 5. The CDR3 length is 16 residues. Germline CDR1 reads LGHNA; CDR2 reads YNFKEQ. The CDR3 is CASSQGTTSGQETQYF. The CDR3 DNA follows: TGTGCCAGCAGCCAAGGTACGACTAGCGGTCAAGAGACCCAGTACTTC.

This clonotype was seen only a few times. CDR3 nucleotide sequence: TGTGCCATCAGGCCAGGACAGCAAGAGACCCAGTACTTC. Translation: CAIRPGQQETQYF. The chain joins TRBV10-3 to TRBJ2-5; a weak D match, TRBD1 (6 bases). CDR1 is ENHRY and CDR2 is SYGVKD in the germline V gene. The CDR3 consists of 13 residues. Trimming left V 6 bases short and J 2 bases short, with 10 bases between.

This clonotype was observed a few times. The rearrangement links TRBV15 to TRBJ1-5; D unresolved. The CDR3 covers 13 residues. Germline CDR1 is LNHNV and CDR2 is YYDKDF (reference sequence). V was trimmed by 0 bases and J by 6 bases, leaving 6 bases between them. The CDR3 DNA is TGTGCCACCAGCAGAGATCTGGGTCAGCCCCAGCATTTT. Encoded protein: CATSRDLGQPQHF.

J is TRBJ2-5 and V is TRBV2; D gene uncertain. The V end lost 5 bases, the J end lost 5 bases, and 9 bases lay between the germline ends. This CDR3 is 12 amino acids long. The germline V gene encodes CDR1 SNHLY and CDR2 FYNNEI. The CDR3 loop is CASSRSDETQYF. In DNA form, the CDR3 reads TGTGCCAGCAGTCGATCCGACGAGACCCAGTACTTC.

A few counts support this clonotype. This rearrangement joins TRBV10-1 to TRBJ2-7; 8 bases are shared with TRBD1. Germline assignment: CDR1 WNHNN and CDR2 SYGVQD (reference sequence). Losses at the gene ends were 2 bases for V and 4 bases for J; bases not matched to a gene: 4. CDR3 length equals 14 residues. CDR3 nucleotides: TGCGCCAGCAGTGAGCCCGACAGGGGATACGAGCAGTACTTC. It yields the protein CASSEPDRGYEQYF.

CDR3 residues: CSASTDRVQRQPQHF. DNA of the CDR3: TGCAGTGCTAGTACCGACAGGGTTCAACGGCAGCCCCAGCATTTT. The rearrangement uses TRBV20-1 and TRBJ1-5; 7 bases match TRBD1. V was pared by 3 bases and J by 7 bases, with 12 bases of the junction left unmatched. The CDR3 extends over 15 amino acids. Germline values: CDR1 DFQATT, CDR2 SNEGSKA (reference sequence).

The chain links TRBV7-9 to TRBJ2-7, with TRBD2 identical over 11 bases. Germline CDR1 and CDR2: SEHNR and FQNEAQ (reference sequence). V lost 5 bases to trimming and J lost 4 bases; unmatched junction nucleotides: 7. The CDR3 runs 15 residues. The CDR3, as DNA: TGTGCCAGCAGCATTACTAGCGGGAGCGGGTACGAGCAGTACTTC. It is translated as CASSITSGSGYEQYF.

This clonotype was seen more than once but under ten times. This rearrangement joins TRBV29-1 to TRBJ1-2; TRBD1 aligns across 9 bases. CDR1 is SQVTM, CDR2 ANQGSEA, per germline. CDR3 length: 16 residues. V dropped 0 bases and J dropped 6; count of bases not matched to a gene: 11. This CDR3 is CSVEDLGRDREDGYTF. In nucleotides, the CDR3 is TGCAGCGTTGAAGACCTAGGCCGGGACAGGGAGGATGGCTACACCTTC.

The chain has TRBV4-1 and TRBJ2-5; 14 bases match TRBD2. From germline, CDR1 is MGHRA and CDR2 YSYEKL. V was clipped by 0 bases and J by 5 bases; unmatched bases: 14. The CDR3 is 20 amino acids. The CDR3 here is CASSQDQFLTGTSGSETQYF. DNA for the CDR3: TGCGCCAGCAGCCAAGACCAATTCCTAACCGGGACTAGCGGGAGTGAGACCCAGTACTTC.